Below are 27 T cell receptor beta chains sequenced from a single sample in a study of human T cells and chemical hapten exposure. Each CDR3 protein gets one entry after TCRdb re-called the RACE reads with MiXCR. The sample carries around 380,000 distinct CDR3 sequences, approximately 5.8% recorded once. Time point noted: pre-sensitization, week 0. Treatment defined: therapeutic diphenylcyclopropenone sensitization with weekly scalp DPC. The specimen was whole blood, collected in connection with sensitization to the hapten diphenylcyclopropenone (DPC). These receptors all stem from a woman aged 18-30 years with alopecia areata. Some clones in this sample may be carry-over from other donors' samples.

This clonotype was observed at least ten times. The J gene is TRBJ1-1, the V gene TRBV6-1; a possible D gene is TRBD1 (5 bases). V lost 6 bases and J lost 1, with 15 bases in between. The CDR3 contains 15 residues. CDR1 MNHNS and CDR2 SASEGT come from the germline V gene. CDR3: CASRVPGSPNTEAFF. In DNA form, the CDR3 reads TGTGCCAGCAGGGTCCCAGGGTCCCCGAACACTGAAGCTTTCTTT.

The rearrangement uses TRBV7-2 and TRBJ2-5; D is possibly TRBD1 (6 bases). CDR3 length equals 14 residues. Trimming took off 3 bases at V and 1 base at J, with 9 bases between the two ends. Germline V CDR1 and CDR2: SGHTA, FQGNSA. The CDR3, as DNA: TGTGCCAGCAGCTTTACAGGGCCCCAAGAGACCCAGTACTTC. It yields the protein CASSFTGPQETQYF.

The rearrangement joins TRBV21-1 to TRBJ2-7; the D segment call TRBD1 is taken from the table without a DNA check. TRBV21-1 is noted as a pseudogene. This CDR3 is built from 15 residues. Written as DNA, the CDR3 is TGTGCCAGCAGCAAAGCGTGCGTATCGGGGGCTGAGCAGTACTTC. Translation: CASSKACVSGAEQYF.

This clonotype came up many times. CDR3 residues: CASRSESGASQPQHF. The CDR3, as DNA: TGTGCCAGCAGATCCGAATCAGGGGCGAGTCAGCCCCAGCATTTT. The V and J genes are TRBV2 and TRBJ1-5; possible D gene TRBD1, 6 bases. CDR3 size: 15 residues. Germline CDR1 SNHLY, CDR2 FYNNEI. V was pared by 6 bases and J by 6 bases, with 18 bases between.

This clonotype showed up many times. This may be a read error, as it is one base from a much larger clone. The genes are TRBV7-9 and TRBJ2-3, with D uncertain. The CDR3 spans 10 residues. The V end lost 5 bases, the J end lost 5 bases, and 2 bases lay between the germline ends. Looked up from germline, CDR1 is SEHNR and CDR2 is FQNEAQ (reference sequence). The CDR3 protein is CASSGDTQYF. CDR3 nucleotide sequence: TGTGCCAGCAGCGGAGATACGCAGTATTTT.

The chain has TRBV6-6 and TRBJ2-1; a weak D match, TRBD1 (6 bases). The V and J ends lost 6 bases and 12 bases respectively, with 18 bases between them. The germline CDR1 and CDR2 sequences are MNHNY and SVGAGI (reference sequence). The CDR3 contains 13 residues. CDR3 loop: CASRDSIARGQFF. In DNA form, the CDR3 reads TGTGCCAGCAGGGACAGCATAGCACGTGGGCAGTTCTTC.

CDR3 coding DNA: TGTGCCGGGGACAGGAGTACCTCTGGGGCCAACGTCCTGACTTTC. Amino acids: CAGDRSTSGANVLTF. The V call is TRBV7-9, the J call TRBJ2-6; 8 bases are shared with TRBD1. V shed 11 bases and J 0 bases; nucleotides not matched to a gene: 6. This CDR3 region has 15 residues. Looked up from germline, CDR1 is SEHNR and CDR2 is FQNEAQ (reference sequence). Using reference TRBV7-9 and TRBJ2-6 for the parts outside the CDR3, the full variable domain is DTGVSQNPRHKITKRGQNVTFRCDPISEHNRLYWYRQTLGQGPEFLTYFQNEAQLEKSRLLSDRFSAERPKGSFSTLEIQRTEQGDSAMYLCAGDRSTSGANVLTFGAGSRLTVL.

This chain uses TRBV27 with TRBJ2-3; tentatively, D is TRBD2 (5 bases). The CDR3 totals 14 residues. Germline lookup yields CDR1 MNHEY and CDR2 SMNVEV (reference sequence). Between the trimmed V and J ends, which lost 11 bases and 3 bases, there was a span of 18 bases. The CDR3 loop reads CAVSAGIHTDTQYF. CDR3 nucleotides: TGTGCCGTCTCCGCCGGGATTCATACAGATACGCAGTATTTT.

In its sample, this clonotype was seen a few times. The chain recombines TRBV10-3 with TRBJ2-1; TRBD2 matches at 7 bases. Germline V gives CDR1 ENHRY, CDR2 SYGVKD. The CDR3 totals 12 residues. The V segment lost 4 bases and the J segment 6 bases; nucleotides outside the gene matches: 0. The CDR3 DNA follows: TGTGCCATCAGTGGCGGGGGCAATGAGCAGTTCTTC. Translated, it gives CAISGGGNEQFF.

This clonotype was detected many times. V and J are TRBV7-2 and TRBJ1-2; possible D gene TRBD1, 5 bases. Trimming cost V 1 base and J 2 bases, with 11 bases left between them. Germline assignment: CDR1 SGHTA and CDR2 FQGNSA. This CDR3 has 15 residues. This CDR3 reads CASSLGDGQNYGYTF. The DNA of the CDR3 is TGTGCCAGCAGCTTAGGGGACGGCCAGAACTATGGCTACACCTTC. The full variable domain, with the rest looked up from reference TRBV7-2 and TRBJ1-2, is GAGVSQSPSNKVTEKGKDVELRCDPISGHTALYWYRQSLGQGLEFLIYFQGNSAPDKSGLPSDRFSAERTGGSVSTLTIQRTQQEDSAVYLCASSLGDGQNYGYTFGSGTRLTVV.

This clonotype was found many times. V and J are TRBV7-9 and TRBJ2-7; possible D gene TRBD1, 6 bases. V lost 2 bases and J lost 6, with 8 bases in between. The length of the CDR3 is 12 residues. Germline V gives CDR1 SEHNR, CDR2 FQNEAQ (reference sequence). CDR3 sequence (DNA): TGTGCCAGCAGCTTACAGGGGTCCGAGCAGTACTTC. This codes for CASSLQGSEQYF.

CDR3 nucleotides: TGCAGCGTCGAGTCCTACTCTGGGGCCAACGTCCTGACTTTC. It is translated as CSVESYSGANVLTF. The rearrangement links TRBV29-1 to TRBJ2-6; D gene ambiguous. The CDR3 is 14 residues long. V lost 6 bases and J 0 bases, leaving 9 bases between the germline ends. CDR1 SQVTM and CDR2 ANQGSEA come from the germline V gene.

This clonotype showed up just a few times. The V gene is TRBV12-3 or TRBV12-4, the J gene TRBJ2-1, with TRBD2 matching 11 bases. The CDR3 totals 15 residues. V was pared by 4 bases and J by 6 bases, with 5 bases of the junction left unmatched. CDR3 region: CASSSGTSGINEQFF. CDR3 coding DNA: TGTGCCAGCAGTTCCGGGACTAGCGGAATCAATGAGCAGTTCTTC.

There are many counts of this clonotype. The V call is TRBV6-5, the J call TRBJ2-7, with 8 bases identical to TRBD2. The CDR3 is 15 amino acids. J was trimmed by 2 bases and V by 2 bases; bases with no gene match: 5. Germline-derived CDR1 and CDR2 are MNHEY and SVGAGI. The DNA for the CDR3 is TGTGCCAGCAGTTACGCGGGACTAGGAACCTACGAGCAGTACTTC. Translation: CASSYAGLGTYEQYF.

This clonotype was picked up a small number of times. The rearrangement uses TRBV24-1 and TRBJ2-2; possibly TRBD1 for D (5 bases). This CDR3 region has 14 residues. V lost 5 bases to trimming and J lost 0 bases, with 6 bases between them. Germline CDR1 and CDR2: KGHDR and SFDVKD. The CDR3 protein is CATSGTSNTGELFF. In DNA, the CDR3 is TGTGCCACCAGTGGGACATCGAACACCGGGGAGCTGTTTTTT.

V usage is TRBV4-1 and J usage is TRBJ1-6; 12 bases map to TRBD1. V shed 4 bases, J shed 7 bases, and the junction held 5 bases outside the gene matches. This CDR3 has 16 residues. The germline V gene has CDR1 MGHRA and CDR2 YSYEKL. CDR3 nucleotides: TGCGCCAGCAGCCGGGGACAGGGGGCGGTGAATTCACCCCTCCACTTT. Amino acids: CASSRGQGAVNSPLHF.

The V and J genes are TRBV2 and TRBJ2-3, with TRBD2 identical over 13 bases. This CDR3 has 18 amino acids. The V and J ends lost 3 bases and 0 bases, in that order; junction bases with no gene match: 6. Germline values: CDR1 SNHLY, CDR2 FYNNEI. CDR3 in amino acids: CASSEGAGLAGSTDTQYF. CDR3 coding DNA: TGTGCCAGCAGTGAGGGTGCGGGACTAGCGGGAAGCACAGATACGCAGTATTTT. The full variable domain, rest sourced from reference TRBV2 and TRBJ2-3, is EPEVTQTPSHQVTQMGQEVILRCVPISNHLYFYWYRQILGQKVEFLVSFYNNEISEKSEIFDDQFSVERPDGSNFTLKIRSTKLEDSAMYFCASSEGAGLAGSTDTQYFGPGTRLTVL.

This clonotype was detected a few times. The chain couples TRBV18 to TRBJ1-1; D gene unclear. In germline, CDR1 is KGHSH, CDR2 LQKENI. The V end lost 0 bases, the J end lost 6 bases, and 14 bases lay between the germline ends. The CDR3 runs to 15 residues. The chain's CDR3 is CASSPPTTLRAEAFF. DNA for the CDR3: TGTGCCAGCTCACCACCCACGACTTTGAGGGCTGAAGCTTTCTTT. Full variable domain (remainder filled in from reference TRBV18 and TRBJ1-1): NAGVMQNPRHLVRRRGQEARLRCSPMKGHSHVYWYRQLPEEGLKFMVYLQKENIIDESGMPKERFSAEFPKEGPSILRIQQVVRGDSAAYFCASSPPTTLRAEAFFGQGTRLTVV.

The sample holds many counts of this clonotype. V and J are TRBV12-3 or TRBV12-4 and TRBJ2-1; D not certain. Trimming shortened V by 7 bases and J by 9 bases, and 10 bases separated the two germline ends. The CDR3 loop spans 11 amino acids. CDR3 in DNA: TGTGCCAGCACCCCCCCCATTGAGCAGTTCTTC. Translation: CASTPPIEQFF.

This chain links TRBV6-5 with TRBJ2-7; D is ambiguous. This CDR3 comprises 15 residues. The V gene's germline CDR1 is MNHEY and CDR2 SVGAGI. V lost 4 bases, J lost 5 bases, and 18 bases lay in between. The CDR3 region has the DNA TGTGCCAGCAGTTTGAACAAGGGAATTGGTAACGAGCAGTACTTC. It yields the protein CASSLNKGIGNEQYF.

The gene calls are TRBV24-1 and TRBJ2-1, with 7 bases fitting TRBD1. CDR1 is KGHDR, CDR2 SFDVKD, per germline. This CDR3 is 14 amino acids long. With 7 bases clipped from V and 6 bases from J, the junction kept 8 bases outside the gene matches. The CDR3 DNA sequence: TGTGCCACCAGCCCATACAGGGGTGGCAATGAGCAGTTCTTC. Amino acids: CATSPYRGGNEQFF.

In this sample, this clonotype turned up many times. The gene calls are TRBV10-3 and TRBJ2-7; 9 bases line up with TRBD1. Germline V lookup: CDR1 ENHRY, CDR2 SYGVKD. The CDR3 has 15 amino acids. The junction had 16 bases not matched to a gene; V was cut back by 4 bases and J by 12 bases. The CDR3, as DNA: TGTGCCATCAGTGTGGGCCCGGACAGGGGCTTACGTCCGTACTTC. Translating it yields CAISVGPDRGLRPYF.

This clonotype has at least ten counts. The J gene is TRBJ2-2, the V gene TRBV10-3; D gene unclear. The CDR3 covers 13 residues. The germline CDR1 and CDR2 sequences are ENHRY and SYGVKD. V was cut by 10 bases and J by 0 bases, with 9 bases left in between. CDR3 DNA sequence: TGTGCCACCGGCTACGCGAACACCGGGGAGCTGTTTTTT. It codes for CATGYANTGELFF.

This clonotype has a handful of counts. This chain joins TRBV28 and TRBJ2-7, with D possibly being TRBD2 (6 bases). The CDR3 sequence is 15 residues long. CDR1 and CDR2 (germline): MDHEN, SYDVKM. V shed 5 bases and J shed 4 bases, with 18 bases lying between them. The CDR3 loop is CASSPRDSHRYEQYF. CDR3 sequence (DNA): TGTGCCAGCAGTCCTCGGGACTCGCACAGATACGAGCAGTACTTC.

This clonotype was found a few times. This rearrangement joins TRBV7-3 to TRBJ1-6; no firm D call. Germline values: CDR1 SGHTA, CDR2 FQGTGA. Trimming cost V 4 bases and J 6 bases, with 13 bases left between them. There are 15 residues in the CDR3. The CDR3 sequence is CASSSTGYPNSPLHF. As DNA, the CDR3 is TGTGCCAGCAGCTCCACGGGGTATCCTAATTCACCCCTCCACTTT.

The genes are TRBV28 and TRBJ2-3, with 9 bases matching TRBD2. The germline V gene encodes CDR1 MDHEN and CDR2 SYDVKM. CDR3 length: 15 residues. V dropped 4 bases and J dropped 1; count of bases not matched to a gene: 3. CDR3 sequence: CASSWSGGRTDTQYF. CDR3 nucleotides: TGTGCCAGCAGTTGGAGCGGGGGGCGCACAGATACGCAGTATTTT.

This clonotype was observed many times. This chain's CDR3 is CASSYGADYGYTF. The CDR3 DNA is TGTGCCAGCAGCTACGGGGCCGACTATGGCTACACCTTC. This chain joins TRBV6-6 and TRBJ1-2; D may be TRBD1 (5 bases). V was shortened by 6 bases and J by 3 bases, with 11 bases between the two germline ends. Germline values: CDR1 MNHNY, CDR2 SVGAGI (reference sequence). The CDR3 is 13 residues long.